Below are 22 T cell receptor beta chains sequenced from a single sample in a study of cytomegalovirus exposure and HLA in healthy donors. It was with 60 Vbeta and 13 Jbeta primers that the PCR ran. Using immunoSEQ multiplex PCR, the repertoire was profiled, and TCRdb retains in-frame clones only, with some absent. In the table there are about 110,000 clones, 77% of which are singletons. The sample was PBMCs. Receptors were obtained from a human donor in good health.

The CDR3 DNA reads as TGTGCCAGCAGCTCCACAGGATTGGCCTACTATGGCTACACCTTC. Protein: CASSSTGLAYYGYTF. V usage is TRBV11-2 and J usage is TRBJ1-2; D may be TRBD1 (5 bases). Germline V gene sequence: CDR1 SGHAT, CDR2 FQNNGV. The CDR3 has 15 amino acids. V was pared by 4 bases and J by 3 bases, with 15 bases between.

V and J are TRBV30 and TRBJ2-1, with TRBD1 matching over 7 bases. Germline V gene data show CDR1 as GTSNPN and CDR2 as SVGIG (reference sequence). V shed 0 bases, J shed 13 bases, and the junction held 3 bases outside the gene matches. The CDR3 contains 11 residues. The CDR3 spells CAWSVRDSQFF. DNA of the CDR3: TGTGCCTGGAGTGTAAGGGACAGCCAGTTCTTC.

Concerning this clone: The junction departs from the called germline gene at one end, perhaps through a read error. The rearrangement joins TRBV2 to TRBJ2-6; D perhaps matches TRBD2 (6 bases). The CDR3 is 15 amino acids. Germline V gene lookup returns CDR1 SNHLY and CDR2 FYNNEI. The CDR3 reads CASSELEFPPGAGRF. The CDR3 DNA reads TGTGCCAGCAGTGAACTGGAGTTTCCCCCGGGAGCAGGCAGGTTC.

This chain connects TRBV18 to TRBJ2-5; D is perhaps TRBD2 (5 bases). This CDR3 has 15 amino acids. V was shortened by 2 bases and J by 5 bases, with 15 bases between the two germline ends. CDR1 and CDR2 (germline): KGHSH, LQKENI. Here the CDR3 DNA reads TGTGCCAGCTCACCAGAAGCCCGGTCGGGGGAGACCCAGTACTTC. This codes for CASSPEARSGETQYF.

This chain uses TRBV7-2 with TRBJ2-2, with TRBD1 identical over 7 bases. The CDR3 is 15 residues long. From germline, CDR1 is SGHTA and CDR2 FQGNSA. V gave up 1 base and J gave up 2 bases; unmatched junction bases: 1. CDR3 in DNA: TGTGCCAGCAGCTTAGTAGGGGGCAACACCGGGGAGCTGTTTTTT. Residues: CASSLVGGNTGELFF.

The chain links TRBV6-5 to TRBJ1-4; 9 bases line up with TRBD1. The CDR3 spans 14 residues. V lost 6 bases and J lost 6; bases outside the gene matches: 5. The germline V gene encodes CDR1 MNHEY and CDR2 SVGAGI. The CDR3 is CASSLGTGYEKLFF. The DNA of the CDR3 is TGTGCCAGCAGCCTCGGGACAGGGTATGAAAAACTGTTTTTT.

The V gene is TRBV5-4, the J gene TRBJ1-2; 9 nucleotides match TRBD1. The CDR3 contains 16 residues. Looked up from germline, CDR1 is SGHNT and CDR2 is YYREEE (reference sequence). The J segment lost 8 bases and the V segment lost 4 bases, leaving 15 bases of the junction unmatched. DNA of the CDR3: TGTGCCAGCAGCCCGAACCGGGACAGGGTTTTGAGGGGCTACACCTTC. Residues: CASSPNRDRVLRGYTF. Looking up the rest from reference TRBV5-4 and TRBJ1-2 gives the full variable domain: ETGVTQSPTHLIKTRGQQVTLRCSSQSGHNTVSWYQQALGQGPQFIFQYYREEENGRGNFPPRFSGLQFPNYSSELNVNALELDDSALYLCASSPNRDRVLRGYTFGSGTRLTVV.

The chain couples TRBV5-1 to TRBJ2-2; D not certain. V was pared by 0 bases and J by 2 bases, with 11 bases between. Germline loops: CDR1 SGHRS, CDR2 YFSETQ. CDR3 length: 16 amino acids. CDR3 region: CASSLAGFGNTGELFF. The DNA of the CDR3 is TGCGCCAGCAGCTTGGCCGGGTTCGGTAACACCGGGGAGCTGTTTTTT. The full variable domain, rest sourced from reference TRBV5-1 and TRBJ2-2, is KAGVTQTPRYLIKTRGQQVTLSCSPISGHRSVSWYQQTPGQGLQFLFEYFSETQRNKGNFPGRFSGRQFSNSRSEMNVSTLELGDSALYLCASSLAGFGNTGELFFGEGSRLTVL.

The rearrangement joins TRBV13 to TRBJ2-5; tentatively, D is TRBD1 (6 bases). V was trimmed by 0 bases and J by 5 bases, leaving 7 bases between them. Germline CDR1 PRHDT, CDR2 FYEKMQ (reference sequence). This CDR3 has 13 residues. Written as DNA, the CDR3 is TGTGCCAGCAGCTTAGGCCAGGGGGAGACCCAGTACTTC. Translation: CASSLGQGETQYF. The variable domain in full, completed from reference TRBV13 and TRBJ2-5, reads AAGVIQSPRHLIKEKRETATLKCYPIPRHDTVYWYQQGPGQDPQFLISFYEKMQSDKGSIPDRFSAQQFSDYHSELNMSSLELGDSALYFCASSLGQGETQYFGPGTRLLVL.

The rearrangement links TRBV19 to TRBJ1-2; possible D gene TRBD1, 6 bases. The CDR3 sequence is 16 residues long. Germline V gene lookup returns CDR1 LNHDA and CDR2 SQIVND (reference sequence). The V gene lost 3 bases and the J gene lost 0 bases, with 14 bases spanning the gap. The CDR3 DNA reads as TGTGCCAGTAGTATCCGTGGACAGTCAGCTAACTATGGCTACACCTTC. Protein product: CASSIRGQSANYGYTF. The full variable domain, its missing parts supplied by reference TRBV19 and TRBJ1-2, is DGGITQSPKYLFRKEGQNVTLSCEQNLNHDAMYWYRQDPGQGLRLIYYSQIVNDFQKGDIAEGYSVSREKKESFPLTVTSAQKNPTAFYLCASSIRGQSANYGYTFGSGTRLTVV.

The chain joins TRBV4-2 to TRBJ2-3; a weak D match, TRBD2 (8 bases). CDR1 LGHNA and CDR2 YNFKEQ come from the germline V gene. The CDR3 totals 16 residues. With 6 bases removed from V and 4 bases from J, the gap between germline ends came to 20 bases. CDR3 in amino acids: CASSKDSGGGADTQYF. CDR3 in DNA: TGTGCCAGCAGTAAAGATTCGGGAGGGGGCGCAGATACGCAGTATTTT.

The chain is built from TRBV7-8 and TRBJ2-7; TRBD2 aligns across 8 bases. The germline gives CDR1 SGHVS, CDR2 FQNEAQ. The CDR3 spans 15 residues. V lost 0 bases to trimming and J lost 11 bases; unmatched junction nucleotides: 12. The CDR3 bases are TGTGCCAGCAGCTTAGCCAGCGGGAGTCTTGATCGGGAGTACTTC. Translating gives CASSLASGSLDREYF.

This chain uses TRBV18 with TRBJ1-2; tentatively, D is TRBD1 (5 bases). This CDR3 spans 15 amino acids. From germline, CDR1 is KGHSH and CDR2 LQKENI. Trimming removed 2 bases from V and 8 bases from J, with 18 bases in between. CDR3 nucleotides: TGTGCCAGCTCACCAGGGGCAGGCCCCTTGAGGGGCTACACCTTC. Residues: CASSPGAGPLRGYTF.

The chain carries TRBV19 and TRBJ2-1; TRBD1 is a possible D gene (5 bases). Per the germline V gene, CDR1 is LNHDA and CDR2 is SQIVND (reference sequence). The CDR3 has 17 residues. Trimming cost V 4 bases and J 8 bases, with 24 bases left between them. The CDR3 DNA is TGTGCCAGTAGTAAAGGTATGACTCACAGGTTGTCCGATGAGCAGTTCTTC. Its protein is CASSKGMTHRLSDEQFF.

The CDR3 DNA reads as TGTGCCACCAGCTCCCGAGCGGCTAGCTCTCTTGGGGAGCTGTTTTTT. It specifies CATSSRAASSLGELFF. V is TRBV15 and J is TRBJ2-2; D perhaps matches TRBD2 (5 bases). Germline-derived CDR1 and CDR2 are LNHNV and YYDKDF (reference sequence). The CDR3 length is 16 residues. The ends were cut back, 5 bases at V and 8 bases at J, with 21 bases in the middle.

The chain combines TRBV7-9 with TRBJ1-3; no clear D. The CDR3 totals 17 residues. Germline V CDR1 and CDR2: SEHNR, FQNEAQ (reference sequence). Trimming pared 4 bases from V and 0 bases from J, leaving 16 bases between. CDR3 residues: CASSYGRRAISGNTIYF. Here the CDR3 DNA reads TGTGCCAGCAGCTACGGGCGGCGGGCAATCTCTGGAAACACCATATATTTT.

The J gene is TRBJ1-2, the V gene TRBV28, with 8 nucleotides matching TRBD1. Germline CDR1 is MDHEN and CDR2 is SYDVKM. The trim removed 6 bases at V and 4 bases at J, leaving 13 bases unmatched. The CDR3 extends over 16 amino acids. This CDR3 is CASSTPPDRALYGYTF. The CDR3 nucleotides read TGTGCCAGCAGCACTCCCCCGGACAGGGCCCTCTATGGCTACACCTTC.

The chain recombines TRBV7-9 with TRBJ1-1; 8 bases are shared with TRBD1. CDR1 and CDR2 from the germline V gene are SEHNR and FQNEAQ (reference sequence). The CDR3 is 17 amino acids. Unmatched junction bases numbered 15, after V lost 1 base and J lost 8 bases. CDR3 DNA: TGTGCCAGCAGCTTAGGCACTTCCGGGACAGGAGGAACCGAAGCTTTCTTT. This sequence encodes CASSLGTSGTGGTEAFF.

The rearrangement links TRBV29-1 to TRBJ1-2; TRBD1 aligns across 7 bases. The germline V gene encodes CDR1 SQVTM and CDR2 ANQGSEA. The length of the CDR3 is 14 residues. J was trimmed by 6 bases and V by 0 bases; bases with no gene match: 7. CDR3 coding DNA: TGCAGCGTTGAAGACGCGGGACAGTTTAATGGCTACACCTTC. It translates to CSVEDAGQFNGYTF.

This clone was observed a few times. The chain has TRBV7-9 and TRBJ1-1; D gene ambiguous. This CDR3 is built from 15 residues. The germline V and J ends were trimmed by 3 bases and 5 bases, with 16 bases remaining between them. Germline V gene data show CDR1 as SEHNR and CDR2 as FQNEAQ (reference sequence). The CDR3 is CASSFKQHFRTEAFF. The CDR3 DNA reads as TGTGCCAGCAGCTTTAAACAGCATTTTAGAACTGAAGCTTTCTTT.

The chain is built from TRBV5-1 and TRBJ1-5; 7 nucleotides match TRBD1. The CDR3 is made up of 14 amino acids. The V gene end was trimmed by 4 bases and the J gene end by 1 base; junction bases not matched to a gene: 2. CDR1 is SGHRS and CDR2 is YFSETQ in the germline V gene. The CDR3 protein is CASSPDRSNQPQHF. The CDR3, as DNA: TGCGCCAGCAGCCCGGACAGGAGCAATCAGCCCCAGCATTTT.

The chain combines TRBV28 with TRBJ1-5, with unresolved D. The CDR3 loop spans 12 amino acids. V gave up 5 bases and J gave up 9 bases, with 11 bases separating them. Germline V gene lookup returns CDR1 MDHEN and CDR2 SYDVKM. CDR3 region: CASSKYRGPQHF. Here the CDR3 DNA reads TGTGCCAGCAGTAAGTACCGAGGGCCCCAGCATTTT. Full variable domain (outside the CDR3, taken from reference TRBV28 and TRBJ1-5): DVKVTQSSRYLVKRTGEKVFLECVQDMDHENMFWYRQDPGLGLRLIYFSYDVKMKEKGDIPEGYSVSREKKERFSLILESASTNQTSMYLCASSKYRGPQHFGDGTRLSIL.